This TCR beta chain was sequenced during a study of regulatory T cells in long-lasting Graves disease. On the study more broadly: Patients with persistent Graves' disease had over 5 years of antithyroid drugs and persistent TSH receptor antibodies.

Construction of the TCR beta libraries employed iRepertoire HTBI primers in conjunction with Arm-PCR of CDR3 regions. TCRdb passed the multiplex PCR reads through MiXCR, listing each CDR3 protein once. The sample holds about 460,000 distinct CDR3 sequences, about 22% seen once. Time point specified: persistent/refractory GD, antithyroid drugs over 5 years with positive TRAb. The TCR library was made from RNA extracted from PBMCs. Peripheral blood, about 10 milliliters per patient, was collected in EDTA tubes. The CDR3 length is 14 residues. The junction had 9 bases not matched to a gene; V was cut back by 6 bases and J by 7 bases. The germline V gene has CDR1 MNHNS and CDR2 SASEGT. Notes on the study in general: Peripheral blood was the sole material, not thyroid tissue. Fewer public clonotypes were shared by new patients (over 950) than by persistent patients (fewer than 3,000).

On this clonotype itself: The antigen remains unidentified.

This rearrangement joins TRBV6-1 to TRBJ1-2, with 9 bases that match TRBD1. The sample was peripheral blood mononuclear cells (PBMCs), taken when the disease was refractory, from a patient treated with antithyroid drugs. This TCR came from a female donor with Graves disease. Here the CDR3 reads CASRSGTGNGGYTF. The CDR3 DNA follows: TGTGCCAGCAGATCCGGGACAGGGAACGGTGGCTACACCTTC.